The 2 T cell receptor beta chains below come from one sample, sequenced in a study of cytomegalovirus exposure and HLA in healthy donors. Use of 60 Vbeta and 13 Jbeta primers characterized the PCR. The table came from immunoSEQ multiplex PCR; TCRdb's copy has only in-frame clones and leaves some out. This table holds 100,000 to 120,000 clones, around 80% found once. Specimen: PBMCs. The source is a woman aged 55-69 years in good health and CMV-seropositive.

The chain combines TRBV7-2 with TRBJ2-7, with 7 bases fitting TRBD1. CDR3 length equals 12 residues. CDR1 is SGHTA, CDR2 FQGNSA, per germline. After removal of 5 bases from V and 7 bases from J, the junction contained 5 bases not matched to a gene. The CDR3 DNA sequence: TGTGCCAGCAGCCAAACAGGGGATGAGCAGTACTTC. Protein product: CASSQTGDEQYF.

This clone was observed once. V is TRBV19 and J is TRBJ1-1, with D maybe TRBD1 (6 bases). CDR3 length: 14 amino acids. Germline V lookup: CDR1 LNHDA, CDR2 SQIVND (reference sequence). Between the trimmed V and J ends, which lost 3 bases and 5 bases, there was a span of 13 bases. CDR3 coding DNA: TGTGCCAGTAGTATGGAGGGGGGAGGGACTGAAGCTTTCTTT. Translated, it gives CASSMEGGGTEAFF.